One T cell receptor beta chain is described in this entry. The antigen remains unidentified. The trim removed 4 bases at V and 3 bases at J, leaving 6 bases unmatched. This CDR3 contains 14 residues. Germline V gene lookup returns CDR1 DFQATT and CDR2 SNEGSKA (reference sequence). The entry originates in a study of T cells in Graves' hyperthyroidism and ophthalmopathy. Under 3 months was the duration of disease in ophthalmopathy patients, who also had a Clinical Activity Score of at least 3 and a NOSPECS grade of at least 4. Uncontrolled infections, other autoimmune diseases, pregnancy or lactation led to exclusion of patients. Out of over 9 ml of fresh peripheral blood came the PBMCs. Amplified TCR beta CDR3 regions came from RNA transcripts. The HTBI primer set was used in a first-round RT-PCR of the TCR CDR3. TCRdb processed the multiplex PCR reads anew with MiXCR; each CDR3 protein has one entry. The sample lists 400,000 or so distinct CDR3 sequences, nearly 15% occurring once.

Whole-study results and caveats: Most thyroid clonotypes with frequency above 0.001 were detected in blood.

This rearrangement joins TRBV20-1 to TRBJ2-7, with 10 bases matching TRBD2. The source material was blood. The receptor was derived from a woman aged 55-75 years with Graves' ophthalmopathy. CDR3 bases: TGCAGTGCTACCTCACTAGCGGGACTCTACGAGCAGTACTTC. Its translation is CSATSLAGLYEQYF.